These 25 T cell receptor beta chains came from one sample sequenced in a study of OX40 agonist ivuxolimab in advanced cancers. Sequencing used immunoSEQ multiplex PCR; TCRdb keeps in-frame clones, though not all of them. This sample has more than 20,000 clones; around 72% occur once, and the top ten carry under 25%. The starting material was CD4+ or CD8+ T cells sorted from blood, obtained in a trial of the OX40 agonist ivuxolimab. These TCRs come from an adult with an advanced solid tumor such as melanoma, head and neck, liver or kidney cancer.

In its sample, this clone ranks as medium-sized. CDR3 residues: CASSSKAGGLQETQYF. The CDR3 nucleotides read TGTGCCAGCAGCTCCAAGGCGGGGGGGCTCCAAGAGACCCAGTACTTC. The chain couples TRBV6-6 to TRBJ2-5, with TRBD2 identical over 9 bases. Germline loops: CDR1 MNHNY, CDR2 SVGAGI (reference sequence). The V gene end was trimmed by 6 bases and the J gene end by 1 base; junction bases not matched to a gene: 9. CDR3 length equals 16 residues.

The rearrangement joins TRBV9 to TRBJ2-7; TRBD2 agrees at 10 bases. CDR1 is SGDLS, CDR2 YYNGEE, per germline. The CDR3 consists of 16 residues. J lost 6 bases, V lost 3 bases, and 12 bases had no gene match. In DNA, the CDR3 is TGTGCCAGCAGCGGCGATAGCGGGGGGCCGGGTGGCGAGCAGTACTTC. Translating gives CASSGDSGGPGGEQYF.

V and J are TRBV4-1 and TRBJ2-3; D remains ambiguous. Trimming removed 1 base at V and 2 bases at J, with 10 bases between. The CDR3 extends over 15 amino acids. CDR1 and CDR2 from the germline V gene are MGHRA and YSYEKL. CDR3 DNA sequence: TGCGCCAGCAGCCAAGTGATGGAGATCACAGATACGCAGTATTTT. Its protein product is CASSQVMEITDTQYF.

This chain links TRBV28 with TRBJ2-5; TRBD2 agrees at 9 bases. CDR3 size: 14 residues. V trimming: 7 bases; J trimming: 5 bases; junction bases outside the gene matches: 8. Germline assignment: CDR1 MDHEN and CDR2 SYDVKM. CDR3 loop: CASMERGVVETQYF. The CDR3 DNA reads TGTGCCAGCATGGAGCGGGGGGTCGTTGAGACCCAGTACTTC. Complete variable domain (other parts from reference TRBV28 and TRBJ2-5): DVKVTQSSRYLVKRTGEKVFLECVQDMDHENMFWYRQDPGLGLRLIYFSYDVKMKEKGDIPEGYSVSREKKERFSLILESASTNQTSMYLCASMERGVVETQYFGPGTRLLVL.

The CDR3 loop reads CASSQARLVTGELFF. DNA of the CDR3: TGCGCCAGCAGCCAAGCTCGGCTAGTTACCGGGGAGCTGTTTTTT. The chain couples TRBV4-1 to TRBJ2-2; D not certain. V lost 1 base to trimming and J lost 5 bases, with 11 bases between them. Germline CDR1 is MGHRA and CDR2 is YSYEKL. This CDR3 is built from 15 residues.

The J gene is TRBJ2-7, the V gene TRBV7-3; 8 positions match TRBD1. V lost 5 bases to trimming and J lost 0 bases; unmatched junction nucleotides: 6. CDR1 is SGHTA, CDR2 FQGTGA, per germline. This CDR3 spans 15 amino acids. The CDR3 coding sequence is TGTGCCAGCAGCCCGGGGACAGGTCTCTCCTACGAGCAGTACTTC. It codes for CASSPGTGLSYEQYF. Using reference TRBV7-3 and TRBJ2-7 for the parts outside the CDR3, the full variable domain is GAGVSQTPSNKVTEKGKYVELRCDPISGHTALYWYRQSLGQGPEFLIYFQGTGAADDSGLPNDRFFAVRPEGSVSTLKIQRTERGDSAVYLCASSPGTGLSYEQYFGPGTRLTVT.

The chain uses TRBV6-1 and TRBJ2-7; 7 nucleotides align to TRBD1. The CDR3 length is 15 residues. Germline CDR1 reads MNHNS; CDR2 reads SASEGT. V lost 6 bases to trimming and J lost 3 bases; unmatched junction nucleotides: 11. Here the CDR3 reads CASSPRGGVIYEQYF. CDR3 DNA sequence: TGTGCCAGCAGCCCCAGAGGGGGCGTTATCTACGAGCAGTACTTC.

The chain employs TRBV29-1 and TRBJ2-7, with TRBD1 identical over 8 bases. Germline V gene lookup returns CDR1 SQVTM and CDR2 ANQGSEA. Trimming at V came to 6 bases and at J to 3 bases, leaving 4 bases not matched to a gene. The CDR3 runs to 12 residues. CDR3 in DNA: TGCAGCGTGCCGGGACAGGACTACGAGCAGTACTTC. Its translation is CSVPGQDYEQYF.

A few counts support this clone. The rearrangement joins TRBV28 to TRBJ1-6; D is undetermined. The CDR3 consists of 14 residues. Germline loops: CDR1 MDHEN, CDR2 SYDVKM. Trimming shortened V by 3 bases and J by 5 bases, and 8 bases separated the two germline ends. The CDR3 DNA reads as TGTGCCAGCAGTTTGGCCGTAAATAATTCACCCCTCCACTTT. As protein: CASSLAVNNSPLHF.

The V and J genes are TRBV6-5 and TRBJ2-2, with 12 bases matching TRBD2. Germline CDR1 and CDR2: MNHEY and SVGAGI. Losses at the gene ends were 2 bases for V and 7 bases for J; bases not matched to a gene: 2. This CDR3 spans 15 amino acids. DNA of the CDR3: TGTGCCAGCAGTTACGCGGGACTAGCGGGCGGGGAGCTGTTTTTT. It encodes CASSYAGLAGGELFF.

The chain carries TRBV5-4 and TRBJ1-5; D is unclear. The CDR3 loop spans 14 amino acids. V was clipped by 0 bases and J by 2 bases, with 6 bases between them. In germline, CDR1 is SGHNT, CDR2 YYREEE (reference sequence). In nucleotides, the CDR3 is TGTGCCAGCAGCTTGGGGGGTGGCAATCAGCCCCAGCATTTT. Translated: CASSLGGGNQPQHF. The whole variable domain, filled in from reference TRBV5-4 and TRBJ1-5, reads ETGVTQSPTHLIKTRGQQVTLRCSSQSGHNTVSWYQQALGQGPQFIFQYYREEENGRGNFPPRFSGLQFPNYSSELNVNALELDDSALYLCASSLGGGNQPQHFGDGTRLSIL.

Regarding this clone: Different DNA sequences within this sample yield the same CDR3. J is TRBJ2-3 and V is TRBV11-2, with D unresolved. Trimming took 2 bases from V and 9 from J, leaving 6 bases between them. The germline V gene encodes CDR1 SGHAT and CDR2 FQNNGV. The CDR3 covers 11 residues. The CDR3 DNA is TGTGCCAGCAGCTTAACGGACACGCAGTATTTT. Protein sequence: CASSLTDTQYF.

The chain employs TRBV30 and TRBJ2-1; 11 nucleotides agree with TRBD2. J lost 0 bases, V lost 1 base, and 11 bases had no gene match. Germline V gene data show CDR1 as GTSNPN and CDR2 as SVGIG (reference sequence). CDR3 length: 19 residues. The CDR3 DNA reads TGTGCCTGGAGTGCCGGTAGCGGGGGGGTTTTTAGCTCCTACAATGAGCAGTTCTTC. This gives the protein CAWSAGSGGVFSSYNEQFF.

The J gene is TRBJ2-5, the V gene TRBV7-2; D gene uncertain. CDR3 length: 14 residues. Trimming removed 5 bases at V and 4 bases at J, with 14 bases between. Germline assignment: CDR1 SGHTA and CDR2 FQGNSA. The CDR3 DNA sequence: TGTGCCAGCAGCCAACCGAACAGAATAGAGACCCAGTACTTC. This gives the protein CASSQPNRIETQYF.

This clone was observed a few times. The rearrangement links TRBV19 to TRBJ2-7; no reliable D call. V was trimmed by 1 base and J by 2 bases, leaving 3 bases between them. There are 12 residues in the CDR3. Germline CDR1 and CDR2: LNHDA and SQIVND (reference sequence). CDR3 protein: CASSIGTYEQYF. CDR3 coding DNA: TGTGCCAGTAGTATAGGTACCTACGAGCAGTACTTC.

The CDR3 protein is CASSSDSYNEQFF. CDR3 DNA: TGTGCCAGCTCTTCGGACTCCTACAATGAGCAGTTCTTC. The chain has TRBV4-2 and TRBJ2-1; D is undetermined. The CDR3 length is 13 residues. The V and J ends lost 8 bases and 0 bases respectively, with 8 bases between them. Germline V gene data show CDR1 as LGHNA and CDR2 as YNFKEQ.

The chain carries TRBV6-5 and TRBJ2-3; D is unclear. The CDR3 has 13 amino acids. From germline, CDR1 is MNHEY and CDR2 SVGAGI. V lost 5 bases and J lost 4, with 10 bases in between. The CDR3 region has the DNA TGTGCCAGCAGTGAGCACTCTGCAGATACGCAGTATTTT. It specifies CASSEHSADTQYF.

The chain joins TRBV11-2 to TRBJ2-2, with 9 nucleotides matching TRBD2. The V and J ends lost 5 bases and 7 bases, in that order; junction bases with no gene match: 11. This CDR3 spans 16 amino acids. Germline values: CDR1 SGHAT, CDR2 FQNNGV. The CDR3 loop is CASSHGASGEHGELFF. CDR3 coding DNA: TGTGCCAGCAGCCACGGGGCTAGCGGGGAGCACGGGGAGCTGTTTTTT.

The chain carries TRBV20-1 and TRBJ1-1; D unclear. Trimming left V 6 bases short and J 5 bases short, with 10 bases between. The CDR3 sequence is 11 residues long. From germline, CDR1 is DFQATT and CDR2 SNEGSKA (reference sequence). The CDR3 protein is CSARAVTEAFF. CDR3 sequence (DNA): TGCAGTGCCCGAGCGGTGACTGAAGCTTTCTTT.

The chain uses TRBV7-8 and TRBJ1-1; a possible D gene is TRBD1 (5 bases). The CDR3 sequence is 11 residues long. Between the trimmed V and J ends, which lost 8 bases and 5 bases, there was a span of 9 bases. The V gene's germline CDR1 is SGHVS and CDR2 FQNEAQ. The DNA of the CDR3 is TGTGCCAGCGCGCGGGGGACTGAAGCTTTCTTT. Protein: CASARGTEAFF.

Notes on this clone: Germline and junction disagree at one end, which may indicate a read error. The chain has TRBV2 and TRBJ1-3; the match to TRBD1 covers 8 bases. CDR3 length: 15 residues. The germline CDR1 and CDR2 sequences are SNHLY and FYNNEI. The CDR3 loop reads CVSSVGTGSGNTIYF. The CDR3 DNA is TGTGTCAGCAGTGTAGGGACAGGCTCTGGAAACACCATATATTTT.

The rearrangement uses TRBV19 and TRBJ1-5; no definite D call. CDR1 is LNHDA and CDR2 is SQIVND in the germline V gene (reference sequence). V lost 1 base and J 2 bases, leaving 9 bases between the germline ends. The CDR3 runs 15 residues. CDR3 nucleotides: TGTGCCAGTAGTATAGCGGGGATGGGCAATCAGCCCCAGCATTTT. Its translation is CASSIAGMGNQPQHF.

The chain employs TRBV7-8 and TRBJ2-1, with D uncertain. With 1 base removed from V and 0 bases from J, the gap between germline ends came to 7 bases. Germline CDR1 and CDR2: SGHVS and FQNEAQ. The CDR3 consists of 15 residues. CDR3 coding DNA: TGTGCCAGCAGCTTAGTCAGGTACTCCTACAATGAGCAGTTCTTC. Its translation: CASSLVRYSYNEQFF.

This chain links TRBV28 with TRBJ1-2; 8 nucleotides agree with TRBD1. Trimming cost V 9 bases and J 6 bases; bases outside gene matches: 9. The length of the CDR3 is 13 residues. Looked up from germline, CDR1 is MDHEN and CDR2 is SYDVKM. The CDR3, as DNA: TGTGCCAGTACCGGGACAGGTAGAGATGGCTACACCTTC. Amino acid sequence: CASTGTGRDGYTF.

In its sample, this clone was seen once. The rearrangement uses TRBV13 and TRBJ1-2; 9 nucleotides align to TRBD1. The trim removed 5 bases at V and 1 base at J, leaving 8 bases unmatched. The germline V gene encodes CDR1 PRHDT and CDR2 FYEKMQ (reference sequence). The CDR3 has 16 amino acids. The CDR3, as DNA: TGTGCCAGCAGCCTCCGGGACAGGGAATTTAACTATGGCTACACCTTC. It codes for CASSLRDREFNYGYTF.